This T cell receptor (beta chain) was identified during a study of blood T cell repertoires in COVID-19. The CDR3 consists of 13 residues. V lost 5 bases and J lost 11; bases outside the gene matches: 10. Germline CDR1 reads LNHDA; CDR2 reads SQIVND (reference sequence). Sequenced by immunoSEQ multiplex PCR; TCRdb stores in-frame clones only, minus some. The sample shows 100,000 to 120,000 clones, 85% of them seen only once. The specimen sequenced was peripheral blood. This clonotype was obtained from a human donor in a cohort sampled during active COVID-19. V gene TRBV19 combines with J gene TRBJ1-1; 8 nucleotides agree with TRBD1. This chain's CDR3 is CASSPRTGKDAFF. Here the CDR3 DNA reads TGTGCCAGTAGTCCAAGGACAGGGAAGGACGCTTTCTTT.